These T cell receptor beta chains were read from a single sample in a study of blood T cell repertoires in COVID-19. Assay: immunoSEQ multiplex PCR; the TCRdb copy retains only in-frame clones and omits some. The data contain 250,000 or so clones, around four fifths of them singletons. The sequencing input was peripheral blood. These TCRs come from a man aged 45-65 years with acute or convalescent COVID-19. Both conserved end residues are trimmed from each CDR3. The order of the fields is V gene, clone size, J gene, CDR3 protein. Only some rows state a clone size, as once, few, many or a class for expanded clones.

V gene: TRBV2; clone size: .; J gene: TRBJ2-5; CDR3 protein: ASSEFSYETQY
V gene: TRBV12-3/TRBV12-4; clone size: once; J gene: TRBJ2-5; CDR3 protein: ASSSGAEETQY
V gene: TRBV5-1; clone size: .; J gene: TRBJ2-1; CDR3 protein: ASRQVLGSSYNEQF
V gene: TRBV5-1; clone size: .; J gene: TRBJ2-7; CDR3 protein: ASNPVTGGQYEQY
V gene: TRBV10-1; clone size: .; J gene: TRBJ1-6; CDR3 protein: ASSTGQPNSPLH
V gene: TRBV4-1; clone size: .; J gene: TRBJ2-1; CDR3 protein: ASSQDWAGGTHNEQF
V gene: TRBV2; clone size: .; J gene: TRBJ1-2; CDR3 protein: ASSEITQGSGYT
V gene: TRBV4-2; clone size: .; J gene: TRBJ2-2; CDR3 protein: ASSQEWLAGGLNTGELF
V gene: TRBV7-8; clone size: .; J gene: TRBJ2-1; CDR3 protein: ASSLGGGARAANEQF
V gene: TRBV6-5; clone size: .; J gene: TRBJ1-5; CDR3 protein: ASSRAGGQPQH
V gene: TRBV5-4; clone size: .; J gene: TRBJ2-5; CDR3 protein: ASSLNREQETQY
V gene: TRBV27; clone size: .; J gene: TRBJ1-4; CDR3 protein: ASSSYRLNNEKLF
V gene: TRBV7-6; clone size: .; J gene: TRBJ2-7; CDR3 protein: ASSPGTGPYEQY
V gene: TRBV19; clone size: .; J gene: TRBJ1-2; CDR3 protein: ASIPLGQQTMSYT
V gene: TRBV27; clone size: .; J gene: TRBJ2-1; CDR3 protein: ASSPSGQGVHNEQF
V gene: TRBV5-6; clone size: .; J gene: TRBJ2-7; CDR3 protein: ASRGGRTSSYEQY
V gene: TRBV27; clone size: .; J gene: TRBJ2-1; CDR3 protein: ASSLGLAGRRYNEQF
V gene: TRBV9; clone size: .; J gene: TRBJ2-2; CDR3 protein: ASSLAASWGGARTGELF
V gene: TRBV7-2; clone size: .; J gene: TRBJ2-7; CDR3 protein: ASSFGAATYEQY
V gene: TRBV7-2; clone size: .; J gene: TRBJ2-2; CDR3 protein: ASSLDPGNTGELF
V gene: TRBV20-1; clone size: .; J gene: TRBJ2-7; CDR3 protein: SASREARRGEQY
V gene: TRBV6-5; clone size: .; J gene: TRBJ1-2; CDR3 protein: ASSGQSYGYT
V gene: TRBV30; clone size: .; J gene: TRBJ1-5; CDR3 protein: AWSVRGRQPQH
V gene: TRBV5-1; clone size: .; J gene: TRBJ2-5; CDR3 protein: ASTEGGSETQY
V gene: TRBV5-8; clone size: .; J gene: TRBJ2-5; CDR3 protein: ASSFSGFETQY
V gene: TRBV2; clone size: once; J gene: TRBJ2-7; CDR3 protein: ASSVRIDGEQY
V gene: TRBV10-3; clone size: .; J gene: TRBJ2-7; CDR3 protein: AISIDSGAGEQY
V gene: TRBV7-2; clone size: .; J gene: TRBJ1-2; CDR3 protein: ASSLVGGWQGAIGYT
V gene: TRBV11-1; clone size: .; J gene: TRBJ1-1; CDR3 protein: ASSLMGQGTNTEAF
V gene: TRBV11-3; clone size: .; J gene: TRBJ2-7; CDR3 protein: ASSSGTTNGEQY
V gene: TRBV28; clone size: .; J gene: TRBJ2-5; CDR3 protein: ASRYSGGETQY
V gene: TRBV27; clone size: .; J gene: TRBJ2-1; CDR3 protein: ASSLFSGGASSYNEQF
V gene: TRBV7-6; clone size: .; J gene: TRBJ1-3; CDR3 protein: ASSAYTGESGNTIY
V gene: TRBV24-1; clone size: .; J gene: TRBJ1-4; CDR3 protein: ATSRTGAPATNEKLF
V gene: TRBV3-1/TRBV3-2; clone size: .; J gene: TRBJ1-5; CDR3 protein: ASSQGPYNQPQH
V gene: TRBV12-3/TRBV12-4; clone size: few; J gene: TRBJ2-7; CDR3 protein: ASSGTGAYEQY
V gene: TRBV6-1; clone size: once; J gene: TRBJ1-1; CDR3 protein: ASSESGWTEAF
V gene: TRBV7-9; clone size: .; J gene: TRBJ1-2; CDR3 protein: ASSLGVTADGYT
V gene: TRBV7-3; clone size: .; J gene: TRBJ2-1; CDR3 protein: ASSPSGTGGYNEQF